This TCR beta chain was identified in a study of blood T cells in healthy people across ages. This CDR3 region has 13 residues. Trimming cost V 7 bases and J 2 bases, with 11 bases left between them. Germline-derived CDR1 and CDR2 are SQVTM and ANQGSEA. Ten milliliters was the volume of peripheral blood drawn from each donor. Using a J-beta primer mix together with a sample-barcoded 5' primer, a second PCR was run for about 7 to 12 cycles. TCRdb called the 5' RACE reads again in MiXCR, with one record for every CDR3 protein. The repertoire holds about 670,000 distinct CDR3 sequences, with approximately 40% as singletons.

The receptor was isolated from a man older than 75 in good health. Material for sequencing was blood. This sequence joins TRBV29-1 and TRBJ1-4; D not certain. The CDR3 region has the DNA TGCAGCGGTGGACCAAGCACTAATGAAAAACTGTTTTTT. It translates to CSGGPSTNEKLFF.